This TCR beta chain was found in a study of blood T cell repertoires in COVID-19. Trimming shortened V by 5 bases and J by 0 bases, and 11 bases separated the two germline ends. CDR3 length: 15 amino acids. CDR1 is SGHKS, CDR2 YYEKEE, per germline (reference sequence). Profiled with immunoSEQ multiplex PCR; TCRdb holds only in-frame clones, not every one. The repertoire has around 100,000 clones, more than 80% of them found once; the top ten carry approximately 22%. The source of this sequence is a human donor in a cohort sampled during active COVID-19. The genes are TRBV5-5 and TRBJ1-4; D ambiguous. The sample taken for sequencing was peripheral blood. CDR3 bases: TGTGCCAGCAGTTACACAGACACAACTAATGAAAAACTGTTTTTT. Translating it yields CASSYTDTTNEKLFF.